This T cell receptor (beta chain) stems from a study of cytomegalovirus exposure and HLA in healthy donors. Study overall: Assignment to the Caucasian-associated ancestry cluster applied to around 80% of the approximately 380 genotyped donors.

General observations from the study: Clonal expansion was found to be greater in HLA-associated TCR beta chains than in equally common others in a later analysis. The productive fraction for most TCR beta V segments was about 87% or about 30% in an earlier analysis.

Donors likely had unrecorded immune exposures despite being nominally healthy when sampled. With respect to this clone: What it binds is unknown. Compared with germline, one end of the junction differs, possibly owing to a read error.

Use of 60 Vbeta and 13 Jbeta primers characterized the PCR. The repertoire was sequenced with immunoSEQ multiplex PCR; TCRdb's copy has only in-frame clones and lacks some. The table for this sample gives roughly 34,000 clones. The CDR3 covers 13 residues. CDR1 MNHEY and CDR2 SVGAGI come from the germline V gene. The receptor was derived from a man between 40 and 49 years old in good health and CMV-seronegative. The sequencing input was PBMCs. This sequence joins TRBV6-5 and TRBJ2-6; 7 nucleotides align to TRBD1. The CDR3 is CASSYQGDNVLTF. In nucleotides, the CDR3 is TGTGCCAGCAGTTACCAGGGGGACAACGTCCTGACTTTC.